This note documents a single T cell receptor beta chain sequence. These data come from a study of CD8 T cells in Susac syndrome. Trimming took 0 bases from V and 6 from J; bases not matched to a gene: 8. The CDR3 covers 16 residues. Germline V lookup: CDR1 LGHNA, CDR2 YNFKEQ. Reverse transcription of about 0.45 to 1 ug RNA was performed with random hexamers. TCRdb re-called the immunoSEQ multiplex PCR reads with MiXCR, one entry per CDR3 protein. The sample includes fewer than 150,000 distinct CDR3 sequences, 94% of them seen just once. Sequences were obtained from CD8+ T cells from PBMCs. This receptor was taken from a human donor in good health. This chain joins TRBV4-2 and TRBJ2-1, with 7 bases identical to TRBD2. CDR3 region: CASSQDWASGTNEQFF. The DNA of the CDR3 is TGTGCCAGCAGCCAAGATTGGGCTAGCGGTACCAATGAGCAGTTCTTC.